A selection of T cell receptor beta chains follows, all from one sample in a study of blood T cells in healthy people across ages. TCRdb re-derived calls from the 5' RACE reads in MiXCR, one entry per CDR3 protein. The table lists more than 1.4 million distinct CDR3 sequences, about 43% of them singletons, with 7.9% in the top ten. The sequenced sample was blood. Receptor source: a woman younger than 30 in good health. The CDR3 runs from the conserved cysteine through the conserved F or W. The D gene is left open where the match is weak. Expanded clones get a size class; other rows say once, few or many, or leave the size out.

DNA | CDR3 | J | size | length | D | V
TGTGCCAGCAGTTTACTCGGTCGGAAGCAGTTCTTC | CASSLLGRKQFF | TRBJ2-1 | few | 12 | - | TRBV27
TGTGCCAGCAGACAGCGACGCTATGGTGGCTACACCTTC | CASRQRRYGGYTF | TRBJ1-2 | - | 13 | - | TRBV12-3/TRBV12-4
TGTGCCAGCAGCTTAGGTCGCAGGGCATACGAGCAGTACTTC | CASSLGRRAYEQYF | TRBJ2-7 | - | 14 | - | TRBV7-9
TGTGCCTGGAGCCAAGGCGGACGGATTACCCACGAGCAGTACTTC | CAWSQGGRITHEQYF | TRBJ2-7 | - | 15 | - | TRBV30
TGCAGTGCTAGAGATTCGGCGGGAGCACCTCGCGAGCAGTACTTC | CSARDSAGAPREQYF | TRBJ2-7 | - | 15 | TRBD2 | TRBV20-1
TGTGCCAGCAGCCTGGGGGACCAGAGATCAGGAACCAACTATGGCTACACCTTC | CASSLGDQRSGTNYGYTF | TRBJ1-2 | - | 18 | - | TRBV3-1
TGTGCCAGCAGTCTCATGATCCGAGGTACGCAGTATTTT | CASSLMIRGTQYF | TRBJ2-3 | - | 13 | - | TRBV12-3/TRBV12-4
TGTGCCAGCTCGGGGGCTAGCGGGGGGGGTTTCGATGAGCAGTTCTTC | CASSGASGGGFDEQFF | TRBJ2-1 | - | 16 | TRBD2 | TRBV28
TGTGCTAGCAGCGTAGCCATGGGCGGGACCTACAACGAGCAGTTCTTC | CASSVAMGGTYNEQFF | TRBJ2-1 | - | 16 | - | TRBV9
TGTGCCAGCAGCCTCGCTTCGGACTCTGCCTACGAGCAGTACTTC | CASSLASDSAYEQYF | TRBJ2-7 | few | 15 | - | TRBV5-5
TGTGCCAGCAGTTTGGTGCAGATCAACTCACCCCTCCACTTT | CASSLVQINSPLHF | TRBJ1-6 | - | 14 | - | TRBV28
TGCAGCGTCCCCGGGACACCACTCCGGGACTATGGCTACACCTTC | CSVPGTPLRDYGYTF | TRBJ1-2 | - | 15 | - | TRBV29-1
TGCAGCGTAGGACTCCGGCTAGCGGGAGAGGAGCAGTTCTTC | CSVGLRLAGEEQFF | TRBJ2-1 | few | 14 | TRBD2 | TRBV29-1
TGTGCCAGCAGTCCCCGGACAGGGGCCGGGGAACTGTTTTTT | CASSPRTGAGELFF | TRBJ2-2 | - | 14 | TRBD1 | TRBV12-3/TRBV12-4
TGTGCCAGCAGTTTCAGGCGGGAGTCTTGGGAGACCCAGTACTTC | CASSFRRESWETQYF | TRBJ2-5 | - | 15 | TRBD2 | TRBV12-3/TRBV12-4
TGTGCCAGCCGCCAAGGGAGAAATACAGTAGAAAAACTGTTTTTT | CASRQGRNTVEKLFF | TRBJ1-4 | few | 15 | - | TRBV6-5
TGTGCCAGCAGCTTAAAGCGGGGGGGCACCGGGGAGCTGTTTTTT | CASSLKRGGTGELFF | TRBJ2-2 | - | 15 | TRBD2 | TRBV7-2